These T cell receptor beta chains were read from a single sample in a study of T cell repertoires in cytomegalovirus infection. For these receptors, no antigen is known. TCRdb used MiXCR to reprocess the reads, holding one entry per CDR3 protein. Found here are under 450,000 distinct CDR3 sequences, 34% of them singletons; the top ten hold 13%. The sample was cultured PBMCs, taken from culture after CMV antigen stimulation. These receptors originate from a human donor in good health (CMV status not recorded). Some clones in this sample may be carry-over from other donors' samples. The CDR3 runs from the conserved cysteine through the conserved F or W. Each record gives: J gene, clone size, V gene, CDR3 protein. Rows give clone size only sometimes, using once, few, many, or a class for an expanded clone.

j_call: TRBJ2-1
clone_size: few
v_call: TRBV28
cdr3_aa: CASRSGGLAGDRNEQFF

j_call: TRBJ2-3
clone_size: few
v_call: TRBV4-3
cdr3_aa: CASSQVYGRTDTQYF

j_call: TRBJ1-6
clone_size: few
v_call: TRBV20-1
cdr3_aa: CSASSASSYNSPLHF

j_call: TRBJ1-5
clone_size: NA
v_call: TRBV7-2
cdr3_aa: CASSTILGFNQPQHF

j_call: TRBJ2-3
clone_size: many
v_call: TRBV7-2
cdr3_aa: CASRRQGDTQYF

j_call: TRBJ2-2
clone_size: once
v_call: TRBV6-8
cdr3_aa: CASRGLAGPGELFF

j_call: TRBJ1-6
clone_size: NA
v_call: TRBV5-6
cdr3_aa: CASSETQGLVDSPLHF

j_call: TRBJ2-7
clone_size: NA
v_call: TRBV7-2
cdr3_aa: CASQRGSSYEQYF

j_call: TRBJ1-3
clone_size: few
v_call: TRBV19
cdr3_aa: CATQTGQGALSVSGNTIYF

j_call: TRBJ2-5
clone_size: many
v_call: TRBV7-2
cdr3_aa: CASSWDLGETQYF

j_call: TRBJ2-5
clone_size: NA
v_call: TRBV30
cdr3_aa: CAWSVSETQYF

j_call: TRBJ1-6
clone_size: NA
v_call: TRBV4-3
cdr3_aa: CASSPGLNNSPLHF

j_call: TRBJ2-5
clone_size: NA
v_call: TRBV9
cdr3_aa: CASSVAPGEVETQYF

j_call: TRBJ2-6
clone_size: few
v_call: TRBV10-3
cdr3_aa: CAISEVTSGANVLTF

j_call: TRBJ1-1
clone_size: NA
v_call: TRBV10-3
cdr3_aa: CAISEIRGTEAFF

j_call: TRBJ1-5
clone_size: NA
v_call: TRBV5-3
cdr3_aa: CASSFGDNQPQHF

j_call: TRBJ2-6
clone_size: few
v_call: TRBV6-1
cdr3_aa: CASMGSNSGANVLTF

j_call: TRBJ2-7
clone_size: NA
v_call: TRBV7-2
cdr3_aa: CASSRMVLAGVSEQYF

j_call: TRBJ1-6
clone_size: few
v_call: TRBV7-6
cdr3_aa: CASSLAGANSPLHF

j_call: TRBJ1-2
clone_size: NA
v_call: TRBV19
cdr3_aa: CARSMGTGGFYGYTF

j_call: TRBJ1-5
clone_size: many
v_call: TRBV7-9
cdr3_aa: CASSGSGGYSNQPQHF

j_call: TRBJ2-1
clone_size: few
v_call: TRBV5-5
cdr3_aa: CASSLAGHRSYNEQFF

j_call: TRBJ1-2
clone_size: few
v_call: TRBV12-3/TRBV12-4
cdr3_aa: CASSPPGTAGYTF

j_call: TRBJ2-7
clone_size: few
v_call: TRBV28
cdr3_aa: CASRSAVESYEQYF

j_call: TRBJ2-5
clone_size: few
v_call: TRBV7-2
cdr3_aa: CASKRTGTSWGETQYF

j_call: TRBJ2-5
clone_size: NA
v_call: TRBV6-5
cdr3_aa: CASSYGREVSQETQYF

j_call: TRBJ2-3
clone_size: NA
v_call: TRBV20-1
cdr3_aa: CSARVSGASTDTQYF

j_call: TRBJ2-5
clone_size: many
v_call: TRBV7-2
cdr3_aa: CASSLAEALLAGEQAETQYF

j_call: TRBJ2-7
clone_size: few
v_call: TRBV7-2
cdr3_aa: CASSFGTRHEQYF

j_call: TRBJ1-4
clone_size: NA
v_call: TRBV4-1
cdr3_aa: CASSQGRVFAEKLFF

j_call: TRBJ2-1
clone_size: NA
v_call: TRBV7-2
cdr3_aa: CASSEKGLAGESEQFF

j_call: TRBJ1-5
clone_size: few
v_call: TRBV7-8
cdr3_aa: CASHNLSASNQPQHF

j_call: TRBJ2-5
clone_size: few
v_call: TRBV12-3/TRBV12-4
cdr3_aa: CASSYIGGFGETQYF

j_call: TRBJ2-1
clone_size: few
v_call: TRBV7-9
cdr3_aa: CASSLIVSNEQFF